This T cell receptor beta chain was sequenced in a study of T cells in Graves' hyperthyroidism and ophthalmopathy. Researchers defined stable Graves' hyperthyroidism as no ophthalmopathy progression within 18 months. Each 10 ml fresh peripheral blood draw supplied the PBMCs. Amplification of TCR beta CDR3 regions used RNA as the template. TCR CDR3 regions were first amplified by RT-PCR with HTBI primers. TCRdb processed the multiplex PCR reads anew with MiXCR; each CDR3 protein has one entry. The data hold some 180,000 distinct CDR3 sequences, with about 18% observed a single time. This clonotype has more than one count but fewer than ten. Its specificity is unknown. A much larger clone differs by one base, so this may be a read error. Study conclusions and caveats: Using 13 V-J features, a model discriminated ophthalmopathy from stable hyperthyroidism. A median around 6.4 months before onset, the model predicted ophthalmopathy.

CDR1 is SNHLY and CDR2 is FYNNEI in the germline V gene. The ends were cut back, 1 base at V and 1 base at J, with 7 bases in the middle. The CDR3 extends over 14 amino acids. The chain is built from TRBV2 and TRBJ1-2; D is unclear. The sequencing input was blood. The clonotype was recovered from a woman aged 45 to 65 with Graves' hyperthyroidism. The CDR3 DNA sequence: TGTGCCAGCAGTGAAGTCGGAGGTAACTATGGCTACACCTTC. This encodes CASSEVGGNYGYTF.